The 7 T cell receptor beta chains listed next were all sequenced from one sample in a study of blood T cell repertoires in COVID-19 (dated by TCRdb to the early 2020s). Receptors were amplified or captured by the immunoSEQ multiplex PCR assay. The source is immuneACCESS, and TCRdb retained only in-frame sequences with V and J called. Part of the clones is not carried over; for the studies checked, unresolved V genes explain less than half of this, and the remainder is unexplained. A total of roughly 76,000 clones appear in this sample, roughly 89% of them only once. The top ten clonotypes cover more than 11% of the sample. Sequencing was carried out using peripheral blood. The receptor source for this set is a man between 70 and 80 years old with active or convalescent COVID-19.

This sequence joins TRBV7-2 and TRBJ2-1; 8 positions agree with TRBD2. Germline CDR1 is SGHTA and CDR2 is FQGNSA. V dropped 0 bases and J dropped 10; count of bases not matched to a gene: 8. This CDR3 has 15 amino acids. The CDR3: CASSLASGGPGEQFF. The CDR3 coding sequence is TGTGCCAGCAGCTTAGCGTCGGGAGGGCCGGGGGAGCAGTTCTTC. Together with reference TRBV7-2 and TRBJ2-1, the CDR3 gives the full variable domain: GAGVSQSPSNKVTEKGKDVELRCDPISGHTALYWYRQSLGQGLEFLIYFQGNSAPDKSGLPSDRFSAERTGGSVSTLTIQRTQQEDSAVYLCASSLASGGPGEQFFGPGTRLTVL.

V usage is TRBV5-1 and J usage is TRBJ2-7; 10 nucleotides align to TRBD2. Losses at the gene ends were 0 bases for V and 6 bases for J; bases not matched to a gene: 9. The CDR3 consists of 16 residues. Germline V gives CDR1 SGHRS, CDR2 YFSETQ. Written as DNA, the CDR3 is TGCGCCAGCAGCTTGGCTCGGGTAGCGGGAGGTAGCGAGCAGTACTTC. It is translated as CASSLARVAGGSEQYF.

J is TRBJ1-1 and V is TRBV30, with a possible D match to TRBD1 (6 bases). The CDR3 totals 13 residues. Per the germline V gene, CDR1 is GTSNPN and CDR2 is SVGIG (reference sequence). Trimming shortened V by 7 bases and J by 1 base, and 13 bases separated the two germline ends. In DNA form, the CDR3 reads TGTGCCTTTATACCGGGACAGAACACTGAAGCTTTCTTT. This gives the protein CAFIPGQNTEAFF.

The gene calls are TRBV5-1 and TRBJ1-1; possible D gene TRBD1, 5 bases. CDR3 length: 15 amino acids. Trimming removed 4 bases from V and 2 bases from J, with 15 bases in between. Germline lookup yields CDR1 SGHRS and CDR2 YFSETQ. CDR3: CASSPGAGLNTEAFF. CDR3 DNA: TGCGCCAGCAGCCCCGGTGCGGGGCTCAACACTGAAGCTTTCTTT.

The chain uses TRBV6-1 and TRBJ1-3; D is unresolved. Germline CDR1 and CDR2: MNHNS and SASEGT. The ends were cut back, 2 bases at V and 0 bases at J, with 11 bases in the middle. The CDR3 is 16 amino acids. The CDR3 loop reads CASSENAWSSGNTIYF. The CDR3 bases are TGTGCCAGCAGTGAAAATGCCTGGAGCTCTGGAAACACCATATATTTT.

Only one count was recorded for this clone. V is TRBV5-1 and J is TRBJ2-3; 8 bases fit TRBD1. Germline trimming cut 3 bases from V and 0 bases from J; bases unmatched to any gene: 3. From germline, CDR1 is SGHRS and CDR2 YFSETQ. The CDR3 covers 15 residues. CDR3 DNA sequence: TGCGCCAGCAGCTCGACAGGGGCCAGCACAGATACGCAGTATTTT. Encoded protein: CASSSTGASTDTQYF.

This clone appeared a few times. The V and J genes are TRBV29-1 and TRBJ2-2; possibly TRBD1 for D (5 bases). This CDR3 region has 13 residues. Germline V gives CDR1 SQVTM, CDR2 ANQGSEA. Deletions cut 4 bases from V and 3 bases from J, with 9 bases between. CDR3 protein: CSVGQGYTGELFF. CDR3 bases: TGCAGCGTTGGCCAGGGCTACACCGGGGAGCTGTTTTTT.